The 7 T cell receptor beta chains reported below all come from one sample, sequenced in a study of cytomegalovirus exposure and HLA in healthy donors. Amplification used 60 Vbeta primers and 13 Jbeta primers. The data were produced by immunoSEQ multiplex PCR, yet TCRdb's version contains in-frame clones alone and is incomplete. Of 150,000 to 200,000 clones listed, approximately 84% are singletons. The sample was PBMCs. All receptors derive from a boy younger than 18 in good health and CMV-seronegative.

This clone was recorded once. The chain has TRBV19 and TRBJ1-1, with D perhaps matching TRBD1 (6 bases). CDR1 and CDR2 (germline): LNHDA, SQIVND (reference sequence). V lost 6 bases, J lost 1 base, and 15 bases lay in between. The CDR3 totals 15 residues. The CDR3 nucleotides are TGTGCCAGTAGGCCCGGGGGGGCGCGGAACACTGAAGCTTTCTTT. This encodes CASRPGGARNTEAFF.

The V gene is TRBV5-1, the J gene TRBJ2-7; maybe TRBD2 (5 bases). The CDR3 length is 16 residues. Trimming removed 2 bases from V and 5 bases from J, with 20 bases in between. CDR1 is SGHRS and CDR2 is YFSETQ in the germline V gene. Here the CDR3 reads CASSLGWLAETNEQYF. DNA for the CDR3: TGCGCCAGCAGCTTAGGGTGGCTAGCAGAAACCAACGAGCAGTACTTC.

The rearrangement uses TRBV6-4 and TRBJ2-2; TRBD2 agrees at 8 bases. This CDR3 is built from 15 residues. Germline CDR1 and CDR2: MRHNA and SNTAGT. V shed 4 bases and J 4 bases; nucleotides not matched to a gene: 5. The CDR3 DNA reads TGTGCCAGCAGTGCCTTCGGGGGGGGCACCGGGGAGCTGTTTTTT. Its translation: CASSAFGGGTGELFF.

The chain links TRBV5-1 to TRBJ1-2, with unresolved D. V lost 4 bases and J lost 4, with 11 bases in between. Germline V gives CDR1 SGHRS, CDR2 YFSETQ. The CDR3 spans 13 residues. CDR3 protein: CASSGVTPYGYTF. The CDR3 DNA follows: TGCGCCAGCAGCGGTGTGACTCCCTATGGCTACACCTTC.

CDR3 protein: CASSRRALDTYEQYF. The CDR3 DNA follows: TGTGCCAGCAGCCGGCGAGCATTAGACACCTACGAGCAGTACTTC. The chain uses TRBV9 and TRBJ2-7, with D uncertain. This CDR3 region has 15 residues. The germline V and J ends were trimmed by 4 bases and 2 bases, with 16 bases remaining between them. In germline, CDR1 is SGDLS, CDR2 YYNGEE.

The chain combines TRBV5-1 with TRBJ2-7; D perhaps matches TRBD1 (7 bases). The V end was cut by 1 base, the J end by 1 base, with 12 bases between. The germline CDR1 and CDR2 sequences are SGHRS and YFSETQ. This CDR3 comprises 15 residues. CDR3 nucleotide sequence: TGCGCCAGCAGCTTGCGGCGGGACAGTTCCTACGAGCAGTACTTC. It specifies CASSLRRDSSYEQYF.

The J gene is TRBJ2-1, the V gene TRBV30; 8 bases align to TRBD2. Trimming at V came to 2 bases and at J to 2 bases, leaving 5 bases not matched to a gene. The CDR3 extends over 15 amino acids. CDR1 is GTSNPN, CDR2 SVGIG, per germline (reference sequence). The CDR3 protein is CAWSLAGLTYNEQFF. Written as DNA, the CDR3 is TGTGCCTGGAGTTTAGCGGGACTGACCTACAATGAGCAGTTCTTC.